Detailed here is one T cell receptor beta chain. Its target is unknown. These data originate in a study of T cells expressing NK-cell markers. Study findings and constraints: Dominant NKG2C+ clonotype frequencies of roughly 1.0-8% of CD8+ T cells were measured in over five donors. Whether expanded NKG2C+ T cell clones were HCMV-specific remained unclear.

TCRdb re-called the 5' RACE reads and gives one entry per CDR3 protein, without DNA. Reported are approximately 150,000 distinct CDR3 sequences; the ten largest clones contain more than 10%. CDR3 length: 11 amino acids. The sequenced sample consisted of blood T cells: a sorted CD56 or NKG2C T cell subset, CD4+ or CD8+ T cells, or bulk PBMC T cells (not recorded which). This chain joins TRBV12-3 or TRBV12-4 and TRBJ2-2; TCRdb lists TRBD2, though no DNA is available to test this call. The source is a man between 18 and 29 years old in good health. CDR3 region: CASSEGGELFF.